The rows below give T cell receptor beta chains drawn from one sample of a study of blood T cell repertoires in COVID-19. Measured with immunoSEQ multiplex PCR; TCRdb has only the in-frame clones, and not every one. The sample consists of 300,000 to 450,000 clones, around 85% of them appearing once. The sample was peripheral blood. The receptors were sampled from a young woman with acute or convalescent COVID-19. The CDR3 runs from the conserved cysteine through the conserved F or W. The D gene is left open where the match is weak. Expanded clones get a size class; other rows say once, few or many, or leave the size out.

.	TRBV25-1	TRBJ1-3	.	CASSDQGGDTIYF	TGTGCCAGCAGTGATCAGGGCGGGGACACCATATATTTT
.	TRBV19	TRBJ2-3	TRBD2	CASSRRITSGVSTDTQYF	TGTGCCAGTAGTAGGAGGATTACTAGCGGGGTTAGTACAGATACGCAGTATTTT
.	TRBV15	TRBJ1-2	.	CTTSRDRSYGYTF	TGTACCACCAGCAGAGATCGGAGCTATGGCTACACCTTC
.	TRBV5-6	TRBJ2-5	.	CASNLRDIQETQYF	TGTGCCAGCAACCTCCGGGACATCCAAGAGACCCAGTACTTC
few	TRBV20-1	TRBJ2-1	TRBD2	CSASLRLAGAFNEQFF	TGCAGTGCTAGTCTGAGACTAGCGGGGGCCTTCAATGAGCAGTTCTTC
.	TRBV12-5	TRBJ2-3	.	CASGLAITSSASTDTQYF	TGTGCTAGTGGTTTGGCCATAACTAGCTCTGCTAGCACAGATACGCAGTATTTT
few	TRBV5-6	TRBJ2-5	TRBD2	CASSFGLAGEQETQYF	TGTGCCAGCAGCTTCGGACTAGCGGGGGAACAAGAGACCCAGTACTTC
.	TRBV3-1/TRBV3-2	TRBJ2-7	.	CASSQEAVPHEQYF	TGTGCCAGCAGCCAAGAAGCTGTACCCCACGAGCAGTACTTC
.	TRBV19	TRBJ2-1	TRBD1	CASSTGTAYNEQFF	TGTGCCAGTAGTACCGGGACAGCCTACAATGAGCAGTTCTTC
.	TRBV7-8	TRBJ2-5	TRBD2	CASSLTGTSGETQYF	TGTGCCAGCAGCCTAACCGGGACTAGCGGGGAGACCCAGTACTTC
.	TRBV24-1	TRBJ2-1	TRBD2	CATSGSGRGTYNEQFF	TGTGCCACCAGTGGCAGCGGGAGGGGGACCTACAATGAGCAGTTCTTC
.	TRBV19	TRBJ1-3	TRBD1	CASSKTGGAGNTIYF	TGTGCCAGTAGTAAAACAGGGGGTGCTGGAAACACCATATATTTT
.	TRBV14	TRBJ1-2	TRBD1	CASSPIWDSSYGYTF	TGTGCCAGCAGCCCCATATGGGACAGTTCGTATGGCTACACCTTC
.	TRBV29-1	TRBJ2-7	.	CSVGGGHSYEQYF	TGCAGCGTCGGTGGAGGCCACTCCTACGAGCAGTACTTC
.	TRBV7-6	TRBJ2-3	.	CASSFRGAATDTQYF	TGTGCCAGCAGCTTTCGGGGGGCCGCAACAGATACGCAGTATTTT
.	TRBV4-1	TRBJ2-7	.	CASSQVVGATHEQYF	TGCGCCAGCAGCCAAGTCGTGGGGGCGACCCACGAGCAGTACTTC
.	TRBV19	TRBJ2-1	.	CASVGGPNEQFF	TGTGCCAGCGTCGGGGGTCCCAATGAGCAGTTCTTC
once	TRBV19	TRBJ2-5	TRBD1	CASSMGRDRVLETQYF	TGTGCCAGTAGTATGGGGCGGGACAGGGTGTTGGAGACCCAGTACTTC
.	TRBV9	TRBJ1-5	.	CASSAGVGNQPQHF	TGTGCCAGCAGCGCAGGGGTTGGGAATCAGCCCCAGCATTTT
.	TRBV10-1	TRBJ1-4	TRBD1	CASTPGTGDEKLFF	TGCGCCAGCACTCCCGGGACAGGAGATGAAAAACTGTTTTTT
once	TRBV19	TRBJ2-1	TRBD2	CASSNNLAGVSNEQFF	TGTGCCAGTAGTAACAACCTAGCGGGAGTAAGCAATGAGCAGTTCTTC
.	TRBV5-1	TRBJ2-7	.	CASSLGDIISYEQYF	TGCGCCAGCAGCTTGGGGGACATCATCTCCTACGAGCAGTACTTC
.	TRBV6-5	TRBJ1-5	TRBD1	CASTGQGPNQPQHF	TGTGCCAGCACCGGACAGGGGCCCAATCAGCCCCAGCATTTT
.	TRBV6-5	TRBJ1-2	TRBD1	CASTSLGTDTYGYTF	TGTGCCAGCACCTCACTCGGGACAGACACCTATGGCTACACCTTC
once	TRBV12-3/TRBV12-4	TRBJ2-7	TRBD1	CASSQINRGEQYF	TGTGCCAGCAGCCAAATTAACAGGGGCGAGCAGTACTTC
.	TRBV19	TRBJ2-1	TRBD2	CASSIIAGLGNEQFF	TGTGCCAGTAGTATTATAGCGGGGTTGGGTAATGAGCAGTTCTTC
.	TRBV12-3/TRBV12-4	TRBJ2-3	.	CASSRLDTQYF	TGTGCCAGCAGTCGACTGGATACGCAGTATTTT
.	TRBV28	TRBJ1-5	TRBD1	CASSLQTGGQNQPQHF	TGTGCCAGCAGTTTGCAAACAGGGGGCCAGAATCAGCCCCAGCATTTT
.	TRBV7-3	TRBJ1-6	.	CASSLTGQQDSPLHF	TGTGCCAGCAGCTTAACAGGACAGCAGGATTCACCCCTCCACTTT
.	TRBV10-1	TRBJ2-1	TRBD2	CASSESIAGRQFF	TGCGCCAGCAGTGAGTCAATAGCGGGCCGGCAGTTCTTC